The 18 T cell receptor beta chains presented below share a single source sample, sequenced in a study of T-cell reconstitution after alpha-beta-depleted transplantation in children. Preparation of the TCRbeta library was carried out with unique molecular identifiers. TCRdb re-called the PCR reads with MiXCR, one entry per CDR3 protein. The sample gives more than 250,000 distinct CDR3 sequences, more than 9% of which show up once; roughly a tenth is in the top ten. The material was PBMCs from the stem cell graft donor, obtained from the stem cell graft. These receptors were obtained from a human donor who donated a stem cell graft to a child with SCID.

There are a few counts of this clonotype. This chain uses TRBV20-1 with TRBJ2-1; TRBD2 matches 15 bases. V lost 5 bases, J lost 7 bases, and 9 bases stayed unmatched. Germline V CDR1 and CDR2: DFQATT, SNEGSKA (reference sequence). The CDR3 contains 16 residues. The CDR3 DNA reads as TGCAGTGCTCGGACTAGCGGGGGGGCTGGCTTTAATGAGCAGTTCTTC. Translation gives CSARTSGGAGFNEQFF.

J is TRBJ2-1 and V is TRBV20-1; a weak D match, TRBD1 (5 bases). Per germline, CDR1 DFQATT and CDR2 SNEGSKA (reference sequence). Trimming took off 6 bases at V and 4 bases at J, with 10 bases between the two ends. CDR3 length: 12 amino acids. The CDR3 is CSAETEYNEQFF. CDR3 coding DNA: TGCAGTGCGGAGACAGAGTACAATGAGCAGTTCTTC.

There are many counts of this clonotype. The V and J genes are TRBV4-1 and TRBJ2-1; D gene unclear. CDR1 and CDR2 (germline): MGHRA, YSYEKL. The germline V and J ends were trimmed by 4 bases and 2 bases, with 12 bases remaining between them. This CDR3 region has 15 residues. The CDR3 DNA sequence: TGCGCCAGCAGCCCGGACCTTACCCCCTACAATGAGCAGTTCTTC. Its translation is CASSPDLTPYNEQFF.

This clonotype showed up just a few times. The J gene is TRBJ2-1, the V gene TRBV12-3 or TRBV12-4; D perhaps matches TRBD1 (6 bases). Trimming removed 6 bases from V and 8 bases from J, with 14 bases in between. This CDR3 has 13 residues. The DNA of the CDR3 is TGTGCCAGCAGGTACGGGACATTAGATGAGCAGTTCTTC. Amino acid sequence: CASRYGTLDEQFF.

This clonotype was counted a few times. The chain combines TRBV10-3 with TRBJ2-7, with a possible D match to TRBD1 (6 bases). The ends were cut back, 6 bases at V and 5 bases at J, with 14 bases in the middle. The CDR3 is made up of 13 amino acids. The germline CDR1 and CDR2 sequences are ENHRY and SYGVKD. CDR3 DNA: TGTGCCATCAGAATGGACAGCCCCGACGAGCAGTACTTC. This translates into CAIRMDSPDEQYF.

The genes are TRBV4-1 and TRBJ2-7; possible D gene TRBD1, 6 bases. Germline values: CDR1 MGHRA, CDR2 YSYEKL. Trimming took 1 base from V and 5 from J, leaving 9 bases between them. This CDR3 spans 13 amino acids. The CDR3 DNA reads as TGCGCCAGCAGCCAAGTCAGGGGCAACGAGCAGTACTTC. Translating gives CASSQVRGNEQYF.

This chain uses TRBV20-1 with TRBJ2-7; either TRBD1 or TRBD2 may fit D (6 bases each). The germline gives CDR1 DFQATT, CDR2 SNEGSKA (reference sequence). V lost 6 bases, J lost 2 bases, and 17 bases lay in between. CDR3 length: 14 amino acids. In nucleotides, the CDR3 is TGCAGTGCGCCGGAGGGGGGTCGCACCTACGAGCAGTACTTC. Encoded protein: CSAPEGGRTYEQYF.

The V gene is TRBV3-1, the J gene TRBJ2-2, with D unresolved. Trimming removed 5 bases from V and 5 bases from J, with 9 bases in between. The CDR3 runs 13 residues. In germline, CDR1 is LGHDT, CDR2 YNNKEL (reference sequence). This chain's CDR3 is CASSYTPTGELFF. The CDR3 DNA reads as TGTGCCAGCAGCTACACACCGACCGGGGAGCTGTTTTTT.

This chain connects TRBV4-1 to TRBJ1-1; the D is unclear. The CDR3 is 15 residues long. Deletions cut 1 base from V and 1 base from J, with 10 bases between. Germline assignment: CDR1 MGHRA and CDR2 YSYEKL. The CDR3 DNA reads as TGCGCCAGCAGCCAAGTATATGGGGAGAACACTGAAGCTTTCTTT. Its protein is CASSQVYGENTEAFF.

This clonotype was seen at least ten times. The chain carries TRBV29-1 and TRBJ2-7; D uncertain. Germline values: CDR1 SQVTM, CDR2 ANQGSEA. The CDR3 loop spans 13 amino acids. V lost 4 bases and J lost 0, with 10 bases in between. The CDR3 DNA is TGCAGCGTTGTGGGCACCATCTCCTACGAGCAGTACTTC. This encodes CSVVGTISYEQYF.

This clonotype has a count of ten or more. The chain is built from TRBV20-1 and TRBJ2-7; maybe TRBD1 (5 bases). The CDR3 has 12 residues. Trimming shortened V by 4 bases and J by 4 bases, and 11 bases separated the two germline ends. CDR1 is DFQATT and CDR2 is SNEGSKA in the germline V gene (reference sequence). CDR3 bases: TGCAGTGCTACCAGGGATCCTTACGAGCAGTACTTC. Translated, it gives CSATRDPYEQYF.

The CDR3 sequence: CASSLVGGRANEKLFF. In nucleotides, the CDR3 is TGCGCCAGCAGCTTGGTCGGGGGGCGAGCGAATGAAAAACTGTTTTTT. The chain is built from TRBV5-1 and TRBJ1-4; D possibly corresponds to TRBD1 (6 bases). CDR3 length equals 16 residues. Germline CDR1 is SGHRS and CDR2 is YFSETQ. V was trimmed by 0 bases and J by 5 bases, leaving 14 bases between them.

The rearrangement links TRBV3-1 to TRBJ2-7; TRBD1 aligns across 8 bases. The CDR3 consists of 15 residues. Germline V gene lookup returns CDR1 LGHDT and CDR2 YNNKEL (reference sequence). After removal of 1 base from V and 2 bases from J, the junction contained 4 bases not matched to a gene. The CDR3 reads CASSQGGDRTYEQYF. The CDR3 nucleotides are TGTGCCAGCAGCCAAGGGGGGGACAGGACCTACGAGCAGTACTTC.

This clonotype was seen only a few times. The chain recombines TRBV20-1 with TRBJ1-5; 9 bases match TRBD1. The length of the CDR3 is 14 residues. In germline, CDR1 is DFQATT, CDR2 SNEGSKA (reference sequence). J was trimmed by 8 bases and V by 4 bases; bases with no gene match: 9. The CDR3 region has the DNA TGCAGTGCTACACAGGGGGCTGGGGGTAAGCCCCAGCATTTT. It yields the protein CSATQGAGGKPQHF.

This clonotype appeared a few times. The chain employs TRBV5-1 and TRBJ2-7; weak D call: TRBD2 (7 bases). Trimming took 2 bases from V and 5 from J, leaving 14 bases between them. The CDR3 runs 14 residues. Per the germline V gene, CDR1 is SGHRS and CDR2 is YFSETQ. CDR3 bases: TGCGCCAGCAGCTTTTCAGGGAGGGGGAACGAGCAGTACTTC. Its translation: CASSFSGRGNEQYF.

This chain joins TRBV7-6 and TRBJ2-1; 10 nucleotides match TRBD2. The CDR3 spans 14 residues. From germline, CDR1 is SGHVS and CDR2 FNYEAQ. Unmatched junction bases numbered 5, after V lost 8 bases and J lost 4 bases. CDR3 protein: CASQRGGTYNEQFF. As DNA, the CDR3 is TGTGCCAGCCAGCGGGGGGGAACTTACAATGAGCAGTTCTTC. The full variable domain, rest sourced from reference TRBV7-6 and TRBJ2-1, is GAGVSQSPRYKVTKRGQDVALRCDPISGHVSLYWYRQALGQGPEFLTYFNYEAQQDKSGLPNDRFSAERPEGSISTLTIQRTEQRDSAMYRCASQRGGTYNEQFFGPGTRLTVL.

This clonotype appeared a few times. The chain joins TRBV9 to TRBJ2-7, with D possibly being TRBD2 (6 bases). The germline CDR1 and CDR2 sequences are SGDLS and YYNGEE. Trimming took 3 bases from V and 4 from J, leaving 11 bases between them. The CDR3 spans 13 residues. CDR3 DNA: TGTGCCAGCAGCGCCACGGCGGGGTACGAGCAGTACTTC. Translating it yields CASSATAGYEQYF.

This clonotype came up a few times. The chain uses TRBV20-1 and TRBJ1-1; TRBD1 is a possible D gene (6 bases). Germline loops: CDR1 DFQATT, CDR2 SNEGSKA (reference sequence). The V end was cut by 5 bases, the J end by 1 base, with 8 bases between. The CDR3 is made up of 12 amino acids. CDR3 bases: TGCAGTGCTTACAGGGAGAACACTGAAGCTTTCTTT. Protein sequence: CSAYRENTEAFF.